This T cell receptor beta chain stems from a study of blood T cell repertoires in COVID-19. Libraries were prepared by immunoSEQ multiplex PCR; TCRdb keeps only in-frame clonotypes and omits some of them. The sample comprises around 20,000 clones, approximately 90% of which are singletons, and 25% rests with the top ten. V was clipped by 5 bases and J by 12 bases, with 11 bases between them. CDR1 SEHNR and CDR2 FQNEAQ come from the germline V gene (reference sequence). The CDR3 has 12 residues. The specimen sequenced was peripheral blood. The chain has TRBV7-9 and TRBJ1-6; a weak D match, TRBD1 (5 bases). This sequence originates from a human donor with active COVID-19. The donor label of this sample is uncertain. This CDR3 reads CASSLVGGPLHF. The CDR3 bases are TGTGCCAGCAGCCTCGTGGGGGGACCCCTCCACTTT.